The sequence of this TCR beta chain was determined in a study of cytomegalovirus exposure and HLA in healthy donors. On this clone itself: Its antigen is currently unknown.

This CDR3 region has 14 residues. The germline V gene encodes CDR1 KGHSH and CDR2 LQKENI. The V gene end was trimmed by 4 bases and the J gene end by 1 base; junction bases not matched to a gene: 1. This PCR relied on a set of 60 Vbeta primers and 13 Jbeta primers. In the source study's methods: Later, an analysis found about 83 million unique TCR beta chains, and around 12 million of these were shared. Using immunoSEQ multiplex PCR, the repertoire was profiled, and TCRdb retains in-frame clones only, with some absent. V and J calls and clone size follow that table, whereas D and trimming were derived from the DNA. The sample has roughly 240,000 clones, 80% to 90% seen once; the top ten hold 0.24%. Findings and limits, study-wide: In vitro assays verified that a few CMV-associated chains recognized CMV antigens specifically. Later, TCR association rates were found to vary by HLA locus, highest for DRB1 and lowest for HLA-C.

This sequence was found in a girl aged 2-10 years in good health and CMV-seronegative. Sequencing was done on a sample of PBMCs. V and J are TRBV18 and TRBJ2-1; 7 bases map to TRBD1. Here the CDR3 DNA reads TGTGCCAGCTCACGGGACAGATCCTACAATGAGCAGTTCTTC. This sequence encodes CASSRDRSYNEQFF.